This TCR beta chain was retrieved from a study of T cells in Graves' hyperthyroidism and ophthalmopathy. The TCR beta CDR3 regions underwent amplification using RNA transcripts as the source. Researchers ran a first-round RT-PCR on the TCR CDR3 using the HTBI primer set. MiXCR was run by TCRdb on the multiplex PCR reads, yielding one entry per CDR3 protein. In the table there are around 250,000 distinct CDR3 sequences, 14% to 15% of which are singletons. This clonotype has just a few counts. Trimming pared 2 bases from V and 10 bases from J, leaving 16 bases between. The CDR3 has 14 residues. Germline loops: CDR1 LGHDT, CDR2 YNNKEL (reference sequence).

The rearrangement joins TRBV3-1 to TRBJ2-3; TRBD2 is a possible D gene (6 bases). Source material: blood. The receptor comes from a woman aged 40-49 years with Graves' hyperthyroidism that later progressed to Graves' ophthalmopathy. The CDR3 DNA follows: TGTGCCAGCAGCCAACTAGTGGGAGGAGGCGCGCAGTATTTT. Its translation: CASSQLVGGGAQYF.